This TCR beta chain stems from a study of Ad26.COV2.S vaccination and SARS-CoV-2 variants. Notes on this clone: Antigen unknown.

Study observations and caveats: Post-vaccination spike-specific CD8+ and CD4+ T cell responses reportedly had substantial breadth. Greater spike-specific TCR breadth was seen in vaccine recipients than in placebo recipients.

Regarding treatment: some 19 received Ad26.COV2.S at low or high dose, single or two shots; roughly five received placebo; per-sample allocation not given. Sampling was performed 63 days after the first vaccine or placebo injection. Clones were sequenced by immunoSEQ multiplex PCR, and TCRdb holds only the in-frame ones, with some missing. The sample has roughly 320,000 clones, roughly 80% seen once; the top ten hold approximately 2.1%. Trimming took 0 bases from V and 8 from J, leaving 17 bases between them. Germline CDR1 SGHRS, CDR2 YFSETQ. This CDR3 comprises 15 residues. V gene TRBV5-1 combines with J gene TRBJ1-1, with D possibly TRBD1 on 5 matching bases. This receptor was obtained from a person aged 18-65 years who received the Ad26.COV2.S COVID-19 vaccine or a placebo. The sequences come from peripheral blood, collected in a trial of Ad26.COV2.S vaccine versus placebo. The CDR3 is CASSLDGETGAEAFF. The DNA for the CDR3 is TGCGCCAGCAGCTTGGACGGGGAGACCGGGGCCGAAGCTTTCTTT.